The clone carrying this T cell receptor (beta chain) was seen only a few times. V lost 7 bases, J lost 1 base, and 11 bases lay in between. The CDR3 covers 13 residues. This entry is derived from a study of T cells after yellow fever vaccination. From the 5' RACE reads, TCRdb called clonotypes with MiXCR, one entry per CDR3 protein. The table includes 360,000 or so distinct CDR3 sequences, under 14% detected once. Sample: PBMCs, taken on the day of the first yellow fever vaccination. The genes are TRBV12-3 or TRBV12-4 and TRBJ2-7; a possible D gene is TRBD1 (6 bases). The TCR originated in a man aged 18 to 29 who received the YFV17D yellow fever vaccine. The CDR3, as DNA: TGTGCCAGCACCCTACAGGGTTCCTACGAGCAGTACTTC. Encoded protein: CASTLQGSYEQYF.